The 23 T cell receptor beta chains below come from one sample, sequenced in a study of blood T cell repertoires in COVID-19. Repertoires were generated with immunoSEQ multiplex PCR, while TCRdb's copy carries only in-frame clones and drops some. The table has about 200,000 clones, about 88% seen once. The sequenced sample was PBMCs or T cells enriched from blood (not recorded which). These receptors came from a woman between 40 and 55 years old in a cohort exposed to, infected with or recovered from COVID-19 (not recorded which).

This clone was counted a few times. This chain joins TRBV28 and TRBJ1-2, with TRBD1 matching 7 bases. This CDR3 has 15 amino acids. Germline V gene data show CDR1 as MDHEN and CDR2 as SYDVKM. J lost 3 bases, V lost 3 bases, and 7 bases had no gene match. The CDR3 DNA reads as TGTGCCAGCAGTTTCTCTGGGACAGCCTACTATGGCTACACCTTC. Translation: CASSFSGTAYYGYTF.

The rearrangement links TRBV6-2 or TRBV6-3 to TRBJ2-1; the match to TRBD1 covers 8 bases. After removal of 5 bases from V and 5 bases from J, the junction contained 11 bases not matched to a gene. Per the germline V gene, CDR1 is MNHEY and CDR2 is SVGEGT. CDR3 length equals 16 residues. The DNA of the CDR3 is TGTGCCAGCAGTCTACGGACAGGGCCCACCGACAATGAGCAGTTCTTC. It codes for CASSLRTGPTDNEQFF.

The CDR3 sequence: CASSQPQGAGGPGGYPDTQYF. The CDR3 DNA reads TGTGCCAGCAGCCAGCCCCAAGGAGCGGGAGGGCCTGGGGGGTATCCAGATACGCAGTATTTT. V gene TRBV3-1 (or the pseudogene TRBV3-2) combines with J gene TRBJ2-3; 10 bases align to TRBD2. This CDR3 comprises 21 residues. From germline, CDR1 is LGHDT and CDR2 YNNKEL (reference sequence). V lost 3 bases and J lost 4; bases outside the gene matches: 22.

The rearrangement uses TRBV29-1 and TRBJ2-7, with 8 bases fitting TRBD2. CDR1 SQVTM and CDR2 ANQGSEA come from the germline V gene. The CDR3 extends over 15 amino acids. The ends lost 1 base at V and 2 bases at J; junction bases unmatched: 7. CDR3 DNA sequence: TGCAGCGTTGAAGGGGGTAGCGGGGCAACCTACGAGCAGTACTTC. Translated: CSVEGGSGATYEQYF.

This chain joins TRBV24-1 and TRBJ2-7, with D tentatively TRBD2 (6 bases). The CDR3 loop spans 12 amino acids. Trimming took off 9 bases at V and 7 bases at J, with 15 bases between the two ends. Germline CDR1 KGHDR, CDR2 SFDVKD. In nucleotides, the CDR3 is TGTGCCACCGCCGGGGGTCGGGGAGAGCAGTACTTC. This codes for CATAGGRGEQYF.

This rearrangement joins TRBV12-3 or TRBV12-4 to TRBJ2-3, with D perhaps matching TRBD2 (6 bases). There are 12 residues in the CDR3. With 4 bases removed from V and 9 bases from J, the gap between germline ends came to 11 bases. The CDR3 DNA follows: TGTGCCAGCAGTTGGGGGGACCCGACGCAGTATTTT. Protein: CASSWGDPTQYF.

The genes are TRBV5-1 and TRBJ2-1, with 10 bases identical to TRBD2. Per germline, CDR1 SGHRS and CDR2 YFSETQ. The CDR3 is 15 residues long. With 7 bases clipped from V and 5 bases from J, the junction kept 9 bases outside the gene matches. CDR3 DNA: TGCGCCAGCCAGCTAAGCGGGGGGGTTAACAATGAGCAGTTCTTC. As protein: CASQLSGGVNNEQFF.

This chain connects TRBV3-1 (or the pseudogene TRBV3-2) to TRBJ2-3, with TRBD2 matching 7 bases. The CDR3 totals 14 residues. The germline CDR1 and CDR2 sequences are LGHDT and YNNKEL (reference sequence). With 8 bases clipped from V and 4 bases from J, the junction kept 9 bases outside the gene matches. CDR3 in DNA: TGTGCCAGCGCCCGTGGGGGGGAGGCAGATACGCAGTATTTT. As protein: CASARGGEADTQYF.

The chain carries TRBV9 and TRBJ2-7; 10 bases agree with TRBD2. The CDR3 loop spans 14 amino acids. V was pared by 0 bases and J by 5 bases, with 2 bases of the junction left unmatched. The germline gives CDR1 SGDLS, CDR2 YYNGEE. CDR3 protein: CASSVASGSNEQYF. The DNA for the CDR3 is TGTGCCAGCAGCGTAGCTAGCGGGAGTAACGAGCAGTACTTC.

The chain uses TRBV10-3 and TRBJ1-2; 7 bases map to TRBD1. The CDR3 contains 13 residues. Germline V CDR1 and CDR2: ENHRY, SYGVKD. Trimming cost V 10 bases and J 0 bases; bases outside gene matches: 5. The CDR3 DNA sequence: TGTGCCACCGGGACAGATTCTAACTATGGCTACACCTTC. Amino acid sequence: CATGTDSNYGYTF.

This rearrangement joins TRBV29-1 to TRBJ1-2, with 7 positions matching TRBD1. The CDR3 is 12 amino acids. The germline CDR1 and CDR2 sequences are SQVTM and ANQGSEA. J gave up 5 bases and V 4 bases, and 4 bases lay outside the gene matches. The CDR3 sequence: CSVAGTVYGYTF. In DNA, the CDR3 is TGCAGCGTTGCAGGGACAGTTTATGGCTACACCTTC. The complete variable domain, with remaining parts taken from reference TRBV29-1 and TRBJ1-2, reads SAVISQKPSRDICQRGTSLTIQCQVDSQVTMMFWYRQQPGQSLTLIATANQGSEATYESGFVIDKFPISRPNLTFSTLTVSNMSPEDSSIYLCSVAGTVYGYTFGSGTRLTVV.

The J gene is TRBJ2-3, the V gene TRBV15; 8 bases map to TRBD2. CDR1 and CDR2 from the germline V gene are LNHNV and YYDKDF (reference sequence). Unmatched junction bases numbered 2, after V lost 2 bases and J lost 4 bases. The CDR3 runs 14 residues. Here the CDR3 reads CATSRSGSADTQYF. The CDR3 nucleotides read TGTGCCACCAGCAGAAGCGGGAGTGCAGATACGCAGTATTTT.

The chain joins TRBV25-1 to TRBJ1-2, with D maybe TRBD1 (6 bases). From germline, CDR1 is MGHDK and CDR2 SYGVNS. The CDR3 has 15 residues. With 3 bases removed from V and 5 bases from J, the gap between germline ends came to 16 bases. CDR3 residues: CASSEAPGHYYGYTF. CDR3 DNA: TGTGCCAGCAGTGAGGCTCCGGGACATTATTATGGCTACACCTTC.

This clone came up a few times. The CDR3 nucleotides are TGTGCCAGCAGTGCCGACAGGGGGGGAAGCGCTGAAGCTTTCTTT. Encoded protein: CASSADRGGSAEAFF. The rearrangement joins TRBV2 to TRBJ1-1; 9 bases fit TRBD1. From germline, CDR1 is SNHLY and CDR2 FYNNEI. V lost 4 bases and J lost 6; bases outside the gene matches: 9. The CDR3 loop spans 15 amino acids.

The rearrangement joins TRBV14 to TRBJ2-1; D is perhaps TRBD2 (5 bases). The CDR3 is made up of 13 amino acids. Deletions cut 4 bases from V and 6 bases from J, with 10 bases between. Germline loops: CDR1 SGHDN, CDR2 FVKESK. CDR3 DNA: TGTGCCAGCAGCCGCTGGACTGGCAATGAGCAGTTCTTC. This gives the protein CASSRWTGNEQFF.

This clone was observed once. The chain carries TRBV9 and TRBJ2-2; 10 positions agree with TRBD2. J was trimmed by 5 bases and V by 4 bases; bases with no gene match: 8. The CDR3 is 16 amino acids. The V gene's germline CDR1 is SGDLS and CDR2 YYNGEE. The CDR3 DNA reads TGTGCCAGCAGCCCTCTTCCGACTAGCGGGACCGGGGAGCTGTTTTTT. Translated, it gives CASSPLPTSGTGELFF.

V usage is TRBV6-6 and J usage is TRBJ1-6, with unresolved D. Germline V lookup: CDR1 MNHNY, CDR2 SVGAGI (reference sequence). V lost 0 bases and J 13 bases, leaving 16 bases between the germline ends. This CDR3 region has 15 residues. CDR3: CASSYSREGESPLHF. The DNA for the CDR3 is TGTGCCAGCAGTTACTCACGGGAGGGAGAGTCCCCCCTCCACTTT.

J is TRBJ2-1 and V is TRBV3-1 (or the pseudogene TRBV3-2); TRBD2 aligns across 8 bases. Germline V gene lookup returns CDR1 LGHDT and CDR2 YNNKEL (reference sequence). The junction had 15 bases not matched to a gene; V was cut back by 1 base and J by 1 base. The CDR3 spans 20 residues. CDR3 sequence reads: CASSQGTPASGRGSYNEQFF. CDR3 sequence (DNA): TGTGCCAGCAGCCAAGGAACGCCGGCGAGCGGGAGAGGTTCCTACAATGAGCAGTTCTTC.

V and J are TRBV15 and TRBJ1-2; TRBD1 matches at 12 bases. After removal of 1 base from V and 5 bases from J, the junction contained 8 bases not matched to a gene. The CDR3 runs to 17 residues. The germline V gene has CDR1 LNHNV and CDR2 YYDKDF (reference sequence). CDR3 sequence reads: CATSRGDRGHRRYGYTF. As DNA, the CDR3 is TGTGCCACCAGCAGAGGGGACAGGGGGCATAGGAGGTATGGCTACACCTTC.

V is TRBV5-8 and J is TRBJ1-1; TRBD1 is a possible D gene (5 bases). Trimming took 0 bases from V and 4 from J, leaving 10 bases between them. Looked up from germline, CDR1 is SGHTS and CDR2 is YDEGEE. The CDR3 has 14 amino acids. CDR3 in DNA: TGTGCCAGCAGCTTGGTGTTGGGGCCCACTGAAGCTTTCTTT. This codes for CASSLVLGPTEAFF.

The V call is TRBV11-3, the J call TRBJ2-3; a weak D match, TRBD2 (6 bases). Trimming stripped 1 base from V and 0 bases from J, with 11 bases between. In germline, CDR1 is SGHNT, CDR2 YENEEA. The CDR3 runs 16 residues. As DNA, the CDR3 is TGTGCCAGCAGCTTAGGGGTTAGCGGAAGCACAGATACGCAGTATTTT. Encoded protein: CASSLGVSGSTDTQYF.

The CDR3 sequence is CASSLASMSGRFSETQYF. Written as DNA, the CDR3 is TGTGCCAGCAGCTTAGCATCTATGAGCGGGAGGTTTTCGGAGACCCAGTACTTC. V usage is TRBV7-9 and J usage is TRBJ2-5; 9 nucleotides line up with TRBD2. This CDR3 has 18 residues. In germline, CDR1 is SEHNR, CDR2 FQNEAQ (reference sequence). V trimming: 0 bases; J trimming: 5 bases; junction bases outside the gene matches: 13.

On this clone itself: Mismatch with germline at one junction end may stem from a read error. The DNA for the CDR3 is TGTGCCAACAGCGAAGACAGGGGGCCGACCTACGAGCAGTACTTC. Amino acids: CANSEDRGPTYEQYF. The genes are TRBV9 and TRBJ2-7; TRBD1 aligns across 10 bases. CDR1 is SGDLS and CDR2 is YYNGEE in the germline V gene. The CDR3 runs 15 residues.